The rows below give T cell receptor beta chains drawn from one sample of a study of shared clonotypes between healthy human individuals. Repertoires were generated with immunoSEQ multiplex PCR, while TCRdb's copy carries only in-frame clones and drops some. Of about 680,000 clones listed, 55% to 85% are singletons. The specimen was memory CD4+ T cells sorted from blood. These receptors all stem from a woman in her 30s in good health. CDR3s include the opening cysteine and the closing phenylalanine or tryptophan. D genes are given only for firm matches. Size values are once, few and many counts, or a class for expanded clones, and some rows have none.

v_gene: TRBV30; j_gene: TRBJ2-3; d_gene: NA; abundance: once; CDR3aa: CAWRKGLTVSDTQYF; CDR3nt: TGTGCCTGGAGGAAAGGCCTAACGGTGTCAGATACGCAGTATTTT
v_gene: TRBV5-1; j_gene: TRBJ2-1; d_gene: NA; abundance: NA; CDR3aa: CASSPGNEQFF; CDR3nt: TGCGCCAGCAGCCCAGGGAATGAGCAGTTCTTC
v_gene: TRBV6-1; j_gene: TRBJ2-1; d_gene: TRBD1; abundance: NA; CDR3aa: CASSPGQDADNEQFF; CDR3nt: TGTGCCAGCAGCCCCGGACAGGACGCCGACAATGAGCAGTTCTTC
v_gene: TRBV19; j_gene: TRBJ2-2; d_gene: NA; abundance: NA; CDR3aa: CASTKTSATGELFF; CDR3nt: TGTGCCAGTACTAAGACTTCGGCCACCGGGGAGCTGTTTTTT
v_gene: TRBV2; j_gene: TRBJ1-2; d_gene: NA; abundance: NA; CDR3aa: CASSGDSYGYTF; CDR3nt: TGTGCCAGTAGTGGGGACTCCTATGGCTACACCTTC
v_gene: TRBV5-1; j_gene: TRBJ1-1; d_gene: TRBD1; abundance: NA; CDR3aa: CASSLNTGTGGSEAFF; CDR3nt: TGCGCCAGCAGCCTGAATACCGGGACAGGGGGCTCTGAAGCTTTCTTT
v_gene: TRBV27; j_gene: TRBJ2-1; d_gene: TRBD1; abundance: once; CDR3aa: CASSFGTGYGGSGYNEQFF; CDR3nt: TGTGCCAGCAGTTTCGGGACAGGGTATGGCGGGAGTGGGTACAATGAGCAGTTCTTC
v_gene: TRBV6-5; j_gene: TRBJ2-7; d_gene: NA; abundance: NA; CDR3aa: CASSYPRQVVPYEQYF; CDR3nt: TGTGCCAGCAGTTACCCTCGACAGGTAGTCCCCTACGAGCAGTACTTC
v_gene: TRBV25-1; j_gene: TRBJ2-5; d_gene: TRBD2; abundance: NA; CDR3aa: CASSEQGLALQETQYF; CDR3nt: TGTGCCAGCAGTGAACAGGGACTAGCGCTGCAAGAGACCCAGTACTTC
v_gene: TRBV6-4; j_gene: TRBJ1-6; d_gene: TRBD1; abundance: NA; CDR3aa: CASSGRQGGSYNSPLHF; CDR3nt: TGTGCCAGCAGTGGCCGACAGGGCGGCTCCTATAATTCACCCCTCCACTTT
v_gene: TRBV10-1; j_gene: TRBJ1-1; d_gene: NA; abundance: NA; CDR3aa: CASSRGANTEAFF; CDR3nt: TGCGCCAGCAGTCGAGGGGCGAACACTGAAGCTTTCTTT
v_gene: TRBV10-2; j_gene: TRBJ2-7; d_gene: TRBD2; abundance: NA; CDR3aa: CASTQRGGSTEQYF; CDR3nt: TGCGCCAGCACCCAGCGGGGAGGGAGTACCGAGCAGTACTTC
v_gene: TRBV20-1; j_gene: TRBJ1-2; d_gene: NA; abundance: NA; CDR3aa: CSGGQHEGYTF; CDR3nt: TGCAGTGGGGGTCAACACGAGGGCTACACCTTC
v_gene: TRBV30; j_gene: TRBJ1-1; d_gene: NA; abundance: many; CDR3aa: CAWSGTANTEAFF; CDR3nt: TGTGCCTGGAGTGGGACAGCGAACACTGAAGCTTTCTTT
v_gene: TRBV6-6; j_gene: TRBJ2-4; d_gene: NA; abundance: NA; CDR3aa: CASSYGPTLAKNIQYF; CDR3nt: TGTGCCAGCAGTTACGGCCCTACCCTAGCCAAAAACATTCAGTACTTC
v_gene: TRBV4-1; j_gene: TRBJ2-2; d_gene: NA; abundance: once; CDR3aa: CASSSGPADVTGELFF; CDR3nt: TGCGCCAGCAGCTCGGGTCCAGCGGACGTAACCGGGGAGCTGTTTTTT
v_gene: TRBV5-1; j_gene: TRBJ1-2; d_gene: TRBD1; abundance: NA; CDR3aa: CASSAQGGGYTF; CDR3nt: TGCGCCAGCAGCGCACAGGGGGGAGGCTACACCTTC
v_gene: TRBV9; j_gene: TRBJ2-5; d_gene: NA; abundance: NA; CDR3aa: CASSVDSLQETQYF; CDR3nt: TGTGCCAGCAGCGTAGACTCGCTACAAGAGACCCAGTACTTC
v_gene: TRBV7-9; j_gene: TRBJ2-2; d_gene: TRBD2; abundance: NA; CDR3aa: CANRREGGELFF; CDR3nt: TGTGCCAACCGACGGGAGGGCGGGGAGCTGTTTTTT
v_gene: TRBV19; j_gene: TRBJ1-5; d_gene: TRBD1; abundance: NA; CDR3aa: CASRGQGEALGNQPQHF; CDR3nt: TGTGCCAGTAGGGGGCAGGGGGAGGCGCTGGGGAATCAGCCCCAGCATTTT
v_gene: TRBV7-2; j_gene: TRBJ1-5; d_gene: NA; abundance: NA; CDR3aa: CASSLVIGSNQPQHF; CDR3nt: TGTGCCAGCAGCTTAGTGATCGGGAGCAATCAGCCCCAGCATTTT
v_gene: TRBV19; j_gene: TRBJ2-4; d_gene: NA; abundance: NA; CDR3aa: CASKRSPQTGIQYF; CDR3nt: TGTGCCAGTAAGCGGTCCCCCCAAACCGGCATTCAGTACTTC
v_gene: TRBV30; j_gene: TRBJ2-1; d_gene: TRBD2; abundance: many; CDR3aa: CAWSVFAGGRYNEQFF; CDR3nt: TGTGCCTGGAGTGTTTTTGCGGGAGGGAGATACAATGAGCAGTTCTTC
v_gene: TRBV19; j_gene: TRBJ2-1; d_gene: TRBD1; abundance: NA; CDR3aa: CASIRTGSNEQFF; CDR3nt: TGTGCCAGTATCAGGACAGGTTCCAATGAGCAGTTCTTC
v_gene: TRBV28; j_gene: TRBJ1-2; d_gene: NA; abundance: NA; CDR3aa: CASGRSSGGYGYTF; CDR3nt: TGTGCCAGCGGGCGTTCCTCGGGGGGCTATGGCTACACCTTC
v_gene: TRBV27; j_gene: TRBJ2-7; d_gene: NA; abundance: NA; CDR3aa: CASTQRGLSSYEQYF; CDR3nt: TGTGCCAGCACTCAACGGGGACTCAGCTCCTACGAGCAGTACTTC
v_gene: TRBV4-2; j_gene: TRBJ2-1; d_gene: TRBD2; abundance: many; CDR3aa: CASSLLAPNEQFF; CDR3nt: TGTGCCAGCAGCCTACTAGCGCCCAATGAGCAGTTCTTC
v_gene: TRBV4-1; j_gene: TRBJ2-1; d_gene: TRBD2; abundance: NA; CDR3aa: CASSQGLAGGRGREQFF; CDR3nt: TGCGCCAGCAGCCAAGGACTAGCGGGAGGAAGGGGTCGGGAGCAGTTCTTC
v_gene: TRBV10-2; j_gene: TRBJ2-7; d_gene: TRBD2; abundance: NA; CDR3aa: CASSVSGSLNEQYF; CDR3nt: TGCGCCAGCAGTGTTAGCGGGAGTCTGAACGAGCAGTACTTC
v_gene: TRBV2; j_gene: TRBJ2-1; d_gene: TRBD2; abundance: NA; CDR3aa: CASSQGLAGNNEQFF; CDR3nt: TGTGCCAGCAGCCAAGGACTAGCGGGGAACAATGAGCAGTTCTTC
v_gene: TRBV5-5; j_gene: TRBJ2-1; d_gene: NA; abundance: NA; CDR3aa: CASSLRTGSPYNEQFF; CDR3nt: TGTGCCAGCAGCTTGAGAACGGGCTCACCTTACAATGAGCAGTTCTTC
v_gene: TRBV5-8; j_gene: TRBJ1-5; d_gene: NA; abundance: NA; CDR3aa: CASSKTVVNQPQHF; CDR3nt: TGTGCCAGCAGCAAGACAGTTGTCAATCAGCCCCAGCATTTT
v_gene: TRBV18; j_gene: TRBJ2-7; d_gene: NA; abundance: NA; CDR3aa: CASSPYYGDEQYF; CDR3nt: TGTGCCAGCTCACCTTATTACGGTGACGAGCAGTACTTC
v_gene: TRBV6-1; j_gene: TRBJ2-3; d_gene: NA; abundance: many; CDR3aa: CASSEWPENTQYF; CDR3nt: TGTGCCAGCAGTGAATGGCCTGAGAATACGCAGTATTTT
v_gene: TRBV21-1; j_gene: TRBJ2-1; d_gene: NA; abundance: few; CDR3aa: CASSQSQGGDTYNEQFF; CDR3nt: TGTGCCAGCAGCCAATCCCAGGGTGGAGACACCTACAATGAGCAGTTCTTC
v_gene: TRBV4-2; j_gene: TRBJ1-2; d_gene: NA; abundance: NA; CDR3aa: CASSQKQEANYGYTF; CDR3nt: TGTGCCAGCAGCCAAAAACAGGAAGCTAACTATGGCTACACCTTC
v_gene: TRBV5-4; j_gene: TRBJ2-5; d_gene: TRBD1; abundance: NA; CDR3aa: CASSSRQGVGTQYF; CDR3nt: TGTGCCAGCAGCAGCAGACAGGGGGTGGGGACCCAGTACTTC
v_gene: TRBV27; j_gene: TRBJ1-6; d_gene: TRBD1; abundance: NA; CDR3aa: CASSPMAGTGIYSPLHF; CDR3nt: TGTGCCAGCAGTCCAATGGCCGGGACAGGGATTTATTCACCCCTCCACTTT
v_gene: TRBV2; j_gene: TRBJ2-7; d_gene: NA; abundance: NA; CDR3aa: CASSAGELYEQYF; CDR3nt: TGTGCCAGCAGTGCAGGGGAACTCTACGAGCAGTACTTC
v_gene: TRBV7-2; j_gene: TRBJ2-2; d_gene: NA; abundance: once; CDR3aa: CASSSRREGLYGELFF; CDR3nt: TGTGCCAGCAGCTCCCGCCGAGAGGGCCTATACGGGGAGCTGTTTTTT
v_gene: TRBV19; j_gene: TRBJ2-2; d_gene: NA; abundance: NA; CDR3aa: CASRPGPWTGELFF; CDR3nt: TGTGCCAGTAGGCCGGGGCCGTGGACCGGGGAGCTGTTTTTT
v_gene: TRBV7-9; j_gene: TRBJ1-1; d_gene: NA; abundance: NA; CDR3aa: CASRSLGTLVEAFF; CDR3nt: TGTGCCAGCCGCAGCTTAGGGACCTTAGTTGAAGCTTTCTTT
v_gene: TRBV5-4; j_gene: TRBJ1-1; d_gene: TRBD1; abundance: few; CDR3aa: CASSYRDREISAFF; CDR3nt: TGTGCCAGCAGTTACCGGGACAGGGAAATCTCAGCTTTCTTT
v_gene: TRBV19; j_gene: TRBJ2-1; d_gene: TRBD2; abundance: NA; CDR3aa: CASSIQAGVNEQFF; CDR3nt: TGTGCCAGTAGTATTCAAGCGGGAGTGAATGAGCAGTTCTTC
v_gene: TRBV11-2; j_gene: TRBJ2-2; d_gene: NA; abundance: NA; CDR3aa: CASSLARSGELFF; CDR3nt: TGTGCCAGCAGCTTAGCACGGTCCGGGGAGCTGTTTTTT
v_gene: TRBV2; j_gene: TRBJ2-2; d_gene: NA; abundance: NA; CDR3aa: CASSAGANTGELFF; CDR3nt: TGTGCCAGCAGTGCGGGCGCGAACACCGGGGAGCTGTTTTTT
v_gene: TRBV28; j_gene: TRBJ1-5; d_gene: NA; abundance: NA; CDR3aa: CASSPLSGGNQPQHF; CDR3nt: TGTGCCAGCAGCCCCCTCAGCGGGGGGAATCAGCCCCAGCATTTT
v_gene: TRBV5-1; j_gene: TRBJ2-1; d_gene: NA; abundance: few; CDR3aa: CASSFSSGSYNEQFF; CDR3nt: TGCGCCAGCAGCTTCTCATCCGGATCATACAATGAGCAGTTCTTC
v_gene: TRBV29-1; j_gene: TRBJ1-3; d_gene: NA; abundance: few; CDR3aa: CSVGDGKSSGNTIYF; CDR3nt: TGCAGCGTGGGGGACGGAAAGAGCTCTGGAAACACCATATATTTT
v_gene: TRBV5-1; j_gene: TRBJ1-2; d_gene: NA; abundance: NA; CDR3aa: CASSSQGGGYTF; CDR3nt: TGCGCCAGCAGCTCGCAGGGAGGAGGCTACACCTTC
v_gene: TRBV6-6; j_gene: TRBJ1-3; d_gene: NA; abundance: NA; CDR3aa: CASSQGPPRANTIYF; CDR3nt: TGTGCCAGCAGTCAGGGGCCACCACGGGCAAACACCATATATTTT
v_gene: TRBV5-8; j_gene: TRBJ2-3; d_gene: NA; abundance: NA; CDR3aa: CASSPQGHSQADTQYF; CDR3nt: TGTGCCAGCAGCCCGCAAGGGCATTCCCAGGCAGATACGCAGTATTTT
v_gene: TRBV25-1; j_gene: TRBJ1-2; d_gene: NA; abundance: NA; CDR3aa: CASSEGSANYGYTF; CDR3nt: TGTGCCAGCAGTGAGGGCAGCGCAAACTATGGCTACACCTTC
v_gene: TRBV2; j_gene: TRBJ1-2; d_gene: NA; abundance: NA; CDR3aa: CASSEAPGGLSWDGYTF; CDR3nt: TGTGCCAGCAGTGAAGCTCCGGGGGGACTTAGCTGGGACGGCTACACCTTC
v_gene: TRBV10-3; j_gene: TRBJ2-2; d_gene: NA; abundance: NA; CDR3aa: CAISQLDTGELFF; CDR3nt: TGTGCCATCAGCCAACTAGACACCGGGGAGCTGTTTTTT
v_gene: TRBV19; j_gene: TRBJ1-2; d_gene: TRBD1; abundance: many; CDR3aa: CASKTQGDNGYTF; CDR3nt: TGTGCCAGTAAGACGCAGGGGGACAATGGCTACACCTTC
v_gene: TRBV28; j_gene: TRBJ2-1; d_gene: NA; abundance: once; CDR3aa: CASSSGERREQFF; CDR3nt: TGTGCCAGCAGTTCGGGGGAACGCAGGGAGCAGTTCTTC
v_gene: TRBV4-1; j_gene: TRBJ1-2; d_gene: NA; abundance: NA; CDR3aa: CASSQGIVTASYGYTF; CDR3nt: TGCGCCAGCAGCCAAGGTATTGTAACAGCTAGCTATGGCTACACCTTC
v_gene: TRBV27; j_gene: TRBJ1-3; d_gene: NA; abundance: NA; CDR3aa: CASSLSGNPGNTIYF; CDR3nt: TGTGCCAGCAGTTTATCGGGGAACCCTGGAAACACCATATATTTT